These T cell receptor beta chains were read from a single sample in a study of blood T cells in healthy people across ages. From the 5' RACE reads, TCRdb called clonotypes with MiXCR, one entry per CDR3 protein. The repertoire holds hundreds of thousands of distinct CDR3 sequences, approximately 49% seen once, with about an eighth in the top ten. Sequencing used blood. These receptors originate from a young man in good health. Each CDR3 is given with its conserved first and last residue. The D gene is left open where the match is weak. Rows give clone size only sometimes, using once, few, many, or a class for an expanded clone.

j_gene: TRBJ1-2; d_gene: .; v_gene: TRBV6-2/TRBV6-3; abundance: .; CDR3nt: TGTGCCAGCAGTTACCAACCGGACAAAAACTATGGCTACACCTTC; CDR3aa: CASSYQPDKNYGYTF
j_gene: TRBJ2-2; d_gene: .; v_gene: TRBV4-3; abundance: .; CDR3nt: TGCGCCAGCAGCCAAGAGGTCGGGAACACCGGGGAGCTGTTTTTT; CDR3aa: CASSQEVGNTGELFF
j_gene: TRBJ2-1; d_gene: .; v_gene: TRBV29-1; abundance: .; CDR3nt: TGCAGCGTAGCAGGGCTTCGGACGCAGTTCTTC; CDR3aa: CSVAGLRTQFF
j_gene: TRBJ2-7; d_gene: .; v_gene: TRBV20-1; abundance: .; CDR3nt: TGCAGTGCTAGAGATCGAACCGGAGATTACGAGCAGTACTTC; CDR3aa: CSARDRTGDYEQYF
j_gene: TRBJ2-1; d_gene: .; v_gene: TRBV3-1; abundance: few; CDR3nt: TGTGCCAGCAGCCAAGAGCGTATGGACAGAAACCCCAATGAGCAGTTCTTC; CDR3aa: CASSQERMDRNPNEQFF
j_gene: TRBJ2-2; d_gene: TRBD1; v_gene: TRBV3-1; abundance: .; CDR3nt: TGTGCCAGCAACCCGACAGGGGGCACCGGGGAGCTGTTTTTT; CDR3aa: CASNPTGGTGELFF
j_gene: TRBJ2-2; d_gene: .; v_gene: TRBV5-6; abundance: .; CDR3nt: TGTGCCAGCAGCAACCGGGACCTCAAAACCGGGGAGCTGTTTTTT; CDR3aa: CASSNRDLKTGELFF
j_gene: TRBJ2-3; d_gene: TRBD2; v_gene: TRBV3-1; abundance: .; CDR3nt: TGTGCCAGCAGCGACCGTAGCGGGGGGTACACAGATACGCAGTATTTT; CDR3aa: CASSDRSGGYTDTQYF
j_gene: TRBJ2-7; d_gene: .; v_gene: TRBV7-9; abundance: few; CDR3nt: TGTGCCAGCGGTTGGGGAGAGAACTACGAGCAGTACTTC; CDR3aa: CASGWGENYEQYF
j_gene: TRBJ2-1; d_gene: TRBD2; v_gene: TRBV20-1; abundance: .; CDR3nt: TGCAGTGCTAGTTCGCTAGCGGGGGGGGCCCTCTTCTACAATGAGCAGTTCTTC; CDR3aa: CSASSLAGGALFYNEQFF
j_gene: TRBJ1-4; d_gene: .; v_gene: TRBV6-6; abundance: .; CDR3nt: TGTGCCAGCAGCTCCCCCGCAACTAATGAAAAACTGTTTTTT; CDR3aa: CASSSPATNEKLFF
j_gene: TRBJ2-7; d_gene: .; v_gene: TRBV12-3/TRBV12-4; abundance: .; CDR3nt: TGTGCCAGCAGTTTTGGGTCTCCCTACGAGCAGTACTTC; CDR3aa: CASSFGSPYEQYF
j_gene: TRBJ2-7; d_gene: .; v_gene: TRBV7-2; abundance: .; CDR3nt: TGTGCCAGCAGCCGCCTGACTGGCCCCTACGAGCAGTACTTC; CDR3aa: CASSRLTGPYEQYF
j_gene: TRBJ1-1; d_gene: TRBD1; v_gene: TRBV13; abundance: .; CDR3nt: TGTGCCAGCAGCTCCCGGACAGGGATGAACACTGAAGCTTTCTTT; CDR3aa: CASSSRTGMNTEAFF
j_gene: TRBJ2-1; d_gene: .; v_gene: TRBV4-2; abundance: .; CDR3nt: TGTGCCAGCAGCCAAGATCCAGGTGAGGGTAAAAATGAGCAGTTCTTC; CDR3aa: CASSQDPGEGKNEQFF
j_gene: TRBJ2-5; d_gene: .; v_gene: TRBV3-1; abundance: .; CDR3nt: TGTGCCAGCAGCCAAGTTACTAACCAAGAGACCCGGTACTTC; CDR3aa: CASSQVTNQETRYF
j_gene: TRBJ1-2; d_gene: .; v_gene: TRBV3-1; abundance: few; CDR3nt: TGTGCCAGCAGCCAAGTGATTACAGCTAACTATGGCTACACCTTC; CDR3aa: CASSQVITANYGYTF
j_gene: TRBJ2-3; d_gene: TRBD2; v_gene: TRBV9; abundance: .; CDR3nt: TGTGCCAGCAGCGTCCACGGTAGCGGGGCTAGCACAGATACGCAGTATTTT; CDR3aa: CASSVHGSGASTDTQYF
j_gene: TRBJ2-7; d_gene: TRBD1; v_gene: TRBV18; abundance: .; CDR3nt: TGTGCCAGCTCACCAGAAGGGGGCTACTACGAGCAGTACTTC; CDR3aa: CASSPEGGYYEQYF
j_gene: TRBJ2-7; d_gene: TRBD1; v_gene: TRBV4-1; abundance: .; CDR3nt: TGCGCCAGCAGCCATGACCGGGACAGGGGTGCCTACGAGCAGTACTTC; CDR3aa: CASSHDRDRGAYEQYF
j_gene: TRBJ2-5; d_gene: .; v_gene: TRBV20-1; abundance: few; CDR3nt: TGCAGTGCTGACGGACAGCAAGAGACCCAGTACTTC; CDR3aa: CSADGQQETQYF
j_gene: TRBJ2-3; d_gene: .; v_gene: TRBV4-3; abundance: .; CDR3nt: TGCGCCAGCAGCCGACAGAGATTAGATACGCAGTATTTT; CDR3aa: CASSRQRLDTQYF
j_gene: TRBJ2-7; d_gene: TRBD1; v_gene: TRBV6-6; abundance: .; CDR3nt: TGTGCCAGCAGCCTAAACCAGGGACAGCTCTACGAGCAGTACTTC; CDR3aa: CASSLNQGQLYEQYF
j_gene: TRBJ2-5; d_gene: .; v_gene: TRBV5-1; abundance: .; CDR3nt: TGCGCCAGCAGCCCTACTCAGCCCAATGAGCAGTACTTC; CDR3aa: CASSPTQPNEQYF
j_gene: TRBJ2-1; d_gene: .; v_gene: TRBV28; abundance: .; CDR3nt: TGTGCCAGCAGGCCACGGGGGAACACCTACAATGAGCAGTTCTTC; CDR3aa: CASRPRGNTYNEQFF
j_gene: TRBJ1-1; d_gene: .; v_gene: TRBV20-1; abundance: .; CDR3nt: TGCAGTGCTAGAGAGATCACTGAAGCTTTCTTT; CDR3aa: CSAREITEAFF
j_gene: TRBJ1-1; d_gene: .; v_gene: TRBV3-1; abundance: .; CDR3nt: TGTGCCAGCAGCCATGGAACCATGAACACTGAAGCTTTCTTT; CDR3aa: CASSHGTMNTEAFF
j_gene: TRBJ2-7; d_gene: TRBD1; v_gene: TRBV5-1; abundance: few; CDR3nt: TGCGCCAGCAGCTTGACAGGGGGCCACGACGAGCAGTACTTC; CDR3aa: CASSLTGGHDEQYF
j_gene: TRBJ1-6; d_gene: TRBD1; v_gene: TRBV7-2; abundance: .; CDR3nt: TGTGCCAGCAGCTATGACAGGGAAGTTTATAATTCACCCCTCCACTTT; CDR3aa: CASSYDREVYNSPLHF
j_gene: TRBJ2-5; d_gene: .; v_gene: TRBV5-1; abundance: .; CDR3nt: TGCGCCAGCATCGACGAGGGAGGCGAGACCCAGTACTTC; CDR3aa: CASIDEGGETQYF
j_gene: TRBJ2-7; d_gene: .; v_gene: TRBV20-1; abundance: .; CDR3nt: TGCAGTGCTAGAGATCCAACCGCACAGGGAACAACCTACGAGCAGTACTTC; CDR3aa: CSARDPTAQGTTYEQYF
j_gene: TRBJ1-2; d_gene: .; v_gene: TRBV6-6; abundance: few; CDR3nt: TGTGCCAGCGGCCCGGGGGCTAGCTATGGCTACACCTTC; CDR3aa: CASGPGASYGYTF
j_gene: TRBJ2-5; d_gene: .; v_gene: TRBV5-1; abundance: .; CDR3nt: TGCGCCAGCAGCTTGGAGGCCATAACAGAGACCCAGTACTTC; CDR3aa: CASSLEAITETQYF
j_gene: TRBJ2-6; d_gene: .; v_gene: TRBV29-1; abundance: few; CDR3nt: TGCAGCGTTGAACAAGAGGCTGGGGCCAACGTCCTGACTTTC; CDR3aa: CSVEQEAGANVLTF
j_gene: TRBJ2-2; d_gene: .; v_gene: TRBV14; abundance: .; CDR3nt: TGTGCCAGCAGAGGGACATCGAACACCGGGGAGCTGTTTTTT; CDR3aa: CASRGTSNTGELFF
j_gene: TRBJ1-2; d_gene: TRBD1; v_gene: TRBV20-1; abundance: .; CDR3nt: TGCAGTGCTAGTGGAACAGGGGGCGCGTATGGCTACACCTTC; CDR3aa: CSASGTGGAYGYTF
j_gene: TRBJ1-4; d_gene: .; v_gene: TRBV28; abundance: .; CDR3nt: TGTGCCAGCAGTTGGGGCGGGGCTAATGAAAAACTGTTTTTT; CDR3aa: CASSWGGANEKLFF
j_gene: TRBJ2-5; d_gene: .; v_gene: TRBV5-1; abundance: .; CDR3nt: TGCGCCAGCAGCGTTGTACAGGAGAAAGAGACCCAGTACTTC; CDR3aa: CASSVVQEKETQYF
j_gene: TRBJ1-4; d_gene: .; v_gene: TRBV15; abundance: .; CDR3nt: TGTGCCACCAGCCTGGAGCGGGGTGAAAAACTGTTTTTT; CDR3aa: CATSLERGEKLFF
j_gene: TRBJ2-3; d_gene: .; v_gene: TRBV20-1; abundance: .; CDR3nt: TGCAGTGCTAGAATGGCGTCGAGCACAGATACGCAGTATTTT; CDR3aa: CSARMASSTDTQYF
j_gene: TRBJ2-7; d_gene: .; v_gene: TRBV5-1; abundance: .; CDR3nt: TGCGCCGGCAGCTTAGGAGAATCCTACGAGCAGTACTTC; CDR3aa: CAGSLGESYEQYF
j_gene: TRBJ1-2; d_gene: .; v_gene: TRBV7-2; abundance: many; CDR3nt: TGTGCCAGCAGCTTAGGTCGGGGGCTGGGCTACACCTTC; CDR3aa: CASSLGRGLGYTF
j_gene: TRBJ2-7; d_gene: .; v_gene: TRBV20-1; abundance: .; CDR3nt: TGCAGTGCTAGAGCCGTCAGGGATAACTACGAGCAGTACTTC; CDR3aa: CSARAVRDNYEQYF
j_gene: TRBJ2-7; d_gene: .; v_gene: TRBV6-2/TRBV6-3; abundance: few; CDR3nt: TGTGCCAGCAGTTACCGGCTGACTTCCTACGAGCAGTACTTC; CDR3aa: CASSYRLTSYEQYF
j_gene: TRBJ2-3; d_gene: .; v_gene: TRBV15; abundance: few; CDR3nt: TGTGCCACCAGCGCCCGGGACACCGACACAGATACGCAGTATTTT; CDR3aa: CATSARDTDTDTQYF
j_gene: TRBJ2-1; d_gene: TRBD2; v_gene: TRBV6-2/TRBV6-3; abundance: .; CDR3nt: TGTGCCAGCAGTTACTGGGGGGGTCGCGGGGGCTACAATGAGCAGTTCTTC; CDR3aa: CASSYWGGRGGYNEQFF
j_gene: TRBJ2-3; d_gene: TRBD2; v_gene: TRBV6-2/TRBV6-3; abundance: .; CDR3nt: TGTGCCAGCAGTTACTCGATAGCGGGGGAAACTAGCACAGATACGCAGTATTTT; CDR3aa: CASSYSIAGETSTDTQYF
j_gene: TRBJ1-4; d_gene: .; v_gene: TRBV6-1; abundance: .; CDR3nt: TGTGCCAGCAGTGAAGTGGGGATCGGAAGCGAAAAGCTGTTTTTT; CDR3aa: CASSEVGIGSEKLFF
j_gene: TRBJ2-5; d_gene: TRBD2; v_gene: TRBV3-1; abundance: .; CDR3nt: TGTGCCAGCAGCCAAGATCGTAGCGGGGGGACCGAGACCCAGTACTTC; CDR3aa: CASSQDRSGGTETQYF
j_gene: TRBJ2-5; d_gene: .; v_gene: TRBV6-6; abundance: few; CDR3nt: TGTGCCAGCAGCCAGGAGAGGGGCGATCAAGAGACCCAGTACTTC; CDR3aa: CASSQERGDQETQYF